In terms of frequency, the clone carrying this TCR beta chain is medium-sized. What it binds is unknown. From germline, CDR1 is SGHDT and CDR2 YYEEEE. This CDR3 is 14 amino acids long. TRB amplification used roughly 250 ng of peripheral blood genomic DNA. This record belongs to a study of T cell clusters in autoimmune cytopenias. TRB was amplified by touch-down multiplex PCR, primer pools A and B combined. From the multiplex PCR reads, TCRdb lists one entry per CDR3 protein and no DNA. This sample lists 4,500 to 7,000 distinct CDR3 sequences; its ten largest clones have roughly 7%. Findings and caveats of the study: Healthy donors had roughly 3-fold more exclusive TRB clusters than active autoimmune hepatitis patients.

These same data were also listed under a study on T cell repertoires in aging, cancer and after chemotherapy. That publication notes: Clear clonal overlap appeared across healthy donor samples taken over several months to years. No conclusions about immunological memory after chemotherapy can be drawn from the repertoire data.

The TCR sequence derives from a human donor in good health. The chain has TRBV5-6 and TRBJ1-3. Material for sequencing was peripheral blood. The CDR3 spells CASSLTGSGNTIYF.